This T cell receptor beta chain is drawn from a study of T cell responses to AZD1222 COVID-19 vaccine. In the case of this clone: Its antigen is undetermined.

The CDR3 consists of 15 residues. Per the germline V gene, CDR1 is LNHDA and CDR2 is SQIVND (reference sequence). After removal of 5 bases from V and 5 bases from J, the junction contained 8 bases not matched to a gene. The table came from immunoSEQ multiplex PCR; TCRdb's copy has only in-frame clones and leaves some out. The table includes approximately 180,000 clones, just under 95% detected once. Whole-study findings and limits: None of the repertoires were sampled until the peak T cell response had passed. Dominant CD4 TCR responses targeted spike regions 160-218 and 743-854. The sample set comprised mostly white British donors with more females, and clonal diversity was possibly underestimated.

Material: peripheral blood, obtained 28 days after the second dose of the MenACWY control vaccine. The TCR originated in an adult who received the MenACWY meningococcal vaccine as a control. V gene TRBV19 combines with J gene TRBJ2-1, with 8 bases that match TRBD2. The CDR3 is CASSPLAGNHNEQFF. Here the CDR3 DNA reads TGTGCCAGTAGTCCTTTAGCGGGGAACCACAATGAGCAGTTCTTC.